This entry concerns a single TCR beta chain. Its binding antigen is unknown. No quality values exist for individual bases; no much larger clone is one base distant. The CDR3, cysteine through phenylalanine, is 16 amino acids long. The DNA shown is the 48-base CDR3, in frame from base 1. Taken from the germline V gene (reference sequence), the CDR1 and CDR2 loops are MNHEY and SMNVEV. Compared with germline, V lacks 6 bases and J lacks 2 bases; bases without a gene match: 6. The sample is drawn from a study of cytomegalovirus exposure and HLA in healthy donors (dated by TCRdb to 2017 to 2019). Background for the entire study: An earlier analysis of 587 of the donors reported under 300 Gb of sequence data and 100 million to 120 million unique TCR beta sequences obtained from some 170 million T cells. Donor age, sex, ethnicity and CMV serostatus were collected together with the repertoire data. All discovery cohort repertoires had been generated using a single sequencing platform. The number of donors typed differed by locus, with 629-630 for A, B, C, DRB1 and DQB1, around 500 for DQA1, 600 to 610 for DPA1, and some 440 for DPB1. HLA typing covered class I and class II loci at four-digit resolution. To predict cytomegalovirus infection status, the study combined high-throughput TCR immunosequencing, statistical association of individual TCRs with disease status, and machine learning. The study aimed to test whether cataloging public T cell receptors could reveal signatures of past pathogen exposure. An early release that covered about 640 HLA-typed donors contained about 300 gigabases of sequencing data and tens of millions of unique TCR sequences. A separate validation cohort of 90 to 150 different subjects was used in addition to the approximately 700-subject first cohort. A later analysis re-examined previously published TCR beta repertoires from over 500 donors and added high-resolution HLA genotyping to investigate patterns of TCR occurrence. Genome-wide SNP genotypes for about 65% of the 666 donors were used in a later genetic analysis, which treated that subset as a discovery cohort. To decide whether each TCR beta V gene segment behaved as functional or pseudogenic, an earlier analysis of some 570 of the donors relied on high-throughput TCR beta sequencing. The T cell repertoires of some 700 subjects were profiled by immunosequencing and related to cytomegalovirus serostatus. In the later analysis, no new phenotypic data were used to find candidate immune exposures; instead, reliance was placed on TCR beta sequences and their occurrence across donors. Across 300 to 500 genotyped donors of the cohort, an average of roughly 250,000 unique TCR beta nucleotide sequences per donor were sequenced, and 15% to 20% of those sequences were non-productive. Among the approximately 430 genotyped donors, under 90% belonged to the genetic ancestry cluster associated with self-reported Caucasian donors. Because of strong linkage in the cohort, roughly 5 DR-DQ haplotypes were treated as single units for association and clustering. The research as a whole found: Compared with equally common non-associated chains, HLA-associated TCR beta chains in a later analysis were more clonally expanded and had lower generation probabilities. The presence/absence analyses assumed that sequencing depth was roughly uniform across donors, and that assumption may not be true. For the cohort, immune exposure information was limited to CMV serostatus. In a later analysis, 16,951 TCR beta sequences were associated with specific HLA alleles at a false discovery rate of 0.05. Because the 87-base-pair reads could not distinguish some IMGT-functional V segments, including TRBV6-2 and TRBV6-3, those segments were excluded. The authors suggested that the approach could potentially be extended to other disease states and immunological phenotypes. According to a later analysis, parvovirus B19, influenza, CMV and Epstein-Barr virus appeared linked to several top co-occurrence clusters. Assigning TCR associations to individual alleles was difficult when HLA alleles, especially DR and DQ, strongly co-occurred. Compared with the roughly 700-donor mean, donors in an Asian-associated ancestry cluster had fewer N-insertions in productive TCRs, according to a later genetic analysis. A later analysis found that most CMV-associated TCR beta chains appeared HLA-restricted, with HLA associations seemingly driven largely by CMV exposure. Linkage disequilibrium might explain the correlated functional status among segregating V segments, but an unknown experimental factor could not be excluded. A further reported finding was that TCR beta sequences accurately predicted the HLA-A and HLA-B alleles for most subjects in the first cohort. Cytomegalovirus status was reported to be diagnosed by the classifier with high specificity and sensitivity in both the original and validation cohorts. According to a later analysis, TCR association rates differed among HLA loci, with DRB1 alleles showing the most associated TCRs and HLA-C alleles showing the fewest. Most TCR sequences were seen in very few donors, while some public TCRs were found in many individuals. In a later genetic analysis, a missense DCLRE1C variant was associated with V-gene and J-gene trimming of TCR beta chains, and the association was replicated in an independent cohort. The cohort was sequenced for TCR beta chains only, and without alpha or paired-chain data the features that could be detected were limited. In vitro tests confirmed that three of the cytomegalovirus-associated TCR beta chains recognize cytomegalovirus antigens. In an earlier analysis of around 500 of the donors, most TCR beta V segments appeared in productive rearrangements about 87% or about 30% of the time, broadly matching IMGT annotations. The study listed 150 to 200 TCR beta chains as associated with cytomegalovirus. The sequencing pipeline was judged likely to have produced a cluster of highly shared sequence variants as a technical artifact. Because HLA typing was unavailable for some donors at each locus, only the typed subset was used in association tests. Because counts were too low, roughly 18 rarely observed V segments, including chromosome 9 orphons, were left out of the earlier analysis of a few hundred of the donors.

The cohort comprised some 700 healthy bone marrow donors. All cohort members were sampled while nominally healthy, although unrecorded immune exposures were likely present. The donor tested CMV seropositive and was one of the 289 seropositive cohort members. A peripheral blood sample was collected from each donor, and TCR beta sequencing was performed on peripheral blood mononuclear cells. Genomic DNA extraction from the blood cell samples was performed with the Qiagen DNeasy Blood Extraction Kit. The library was produced with the immunoSEQ multiplex PCR assay. The multiplex PCR relied on a mix of 60 forward primers for TCR Vbeta segments and 13 reverse primers for TCR Jbeta segments. The CDR3 region of rearranged TCR beta genes was amplified from genomic DNA by a multiplex PCR assay. The Illumina HiSeq System was used to sequence the amplified TCR beta libraries as 87-base-pair reads. The paper's data handling went like this. Across the 670 or so repertoires, a later analysis counted tens of millions of unique TCR beta chains, 9.5 million to 13 million of which were shared by at least two donors. A nearest-neighbor algorithm error-corrected the raw reads and collapsed the reads into unique sequences, merging closely related sequences to remove PCR and sequencing errors. To assign V, D and J gene segments, CDR3 sequences were aligned to IMGT reference sequences. For a sequence to be retained, at least a six-nucleotide match to both a V gene segment and a J gene segment was required. Rearrangements were classified as productive when the CDR3 lacked stop codons and remained in frame with V and J, and all other rearrangements were classified as non-productive. CDR3 was defined by IMGT convention, running from the second conserved V-encoded cysteine to the conserved J-encoded phenylalanine. Sequences without an unambiguous match to a single V gene segment were excluded from the earlier analysis of about 600 of the donors. An earlier analysis of a few hundred of the donors classified V segments as functional when productive rearrangements were above 56.7% and as segregating when the standard deviation between donors was above 5%. A statistical classification framework was built to diagnose cytomegalovirus status from the catalog of TCR beta chain sequences. V and J gene assignment, in a later analysis, came from comparing TCR nucleotide sequences with IMGT/GENE-DB human TR gene sequences. A later analysis assigned CDR3 sequences and most-parsimonious VDJ recombination scenarios with the TCRdist pipeline. In a later analysis, every TCR beta chain was defined by the combination of its CDR3 amino acid sequence and its V-gene family, and reads without a unique V-gene family were dropped. As a way to deal with suspected cross-contamination and a sequencing artifact, a later analysis dropped 450 to 600 nucleotide sequences that were highly shared and had low generation probability. In a later analysis, a clonal expansion index was calculated for each public chain from normalized within-repertoire ranks of inferred template counts. Generation probabilities in a later analysis came from a VDJ recombination model fitted to out-of-frame rearrangements, and those results were checked against IGoR. A later analysis scored TCR-TCR, TCR-HLA and TCR-CMV co-occurrence with hypergeometric tests, applying a repertoire-size bias correction to TCR pairs. To estimate false discovery rates, a later analysis permuted the HLA or CMV assignments 20 times. In a later analysis, co-occurring TCRs were grouped using DBSCAN, with TCRdist sequence similarity added in when clustering inside HLA-allele-positive subsets. Co-occurrence clustering excluded repertoires with fewer than 30,000 or more than 120,000 public chains, plus five with anomalous nucleotide sharing. TCRdb obtained this table from immuneACCESS and retained in-frame rearrangements with V and J assigned. These tables miss some clones; where compared with another copy, unresolved V genes account for less than half of the shortfall, and the remainder is unexplained. That table furnishes V, J and clone size, whereas the DNA furnished D and trimming. The sample contains 99,000 or so clones, about four fifths of them found a single time. Of the sample, 3% to 4% falls within the top ten clones.

The sample comprised PBMCs. The receptor was isolated from a female donor in good health and CMV-seropositive. The rearrangement joined TRBV27 to TRBJ2-3, and TRBD2 aligns with 12 junction nucleotides. The sequenced DNA is TGTGCCAGCAGGTGGACTAGCGGGATTTACACAGATACGCAGTATTTT. It encodes CASRWTSGIYTDTQYF.